Listed here are 31 T cell receptor beta chains from one sample, sequenced in a study of beta chain features in type 1 diabetes. Study-wide results and limits: Shorter TCRB CDR3s, moderately but significantly so, marked every one of the four CD4+ subsets in Type 1 diabetes patients.

Every bit of the isolated RNA underwent reverse transcription, so sequencing read expressed TCRB transcripts. Sequencing used immunoSEQ multiplex PCR; TCRdb keeps in-frame clones, though not all of them. The sample has some 660,000 clones; roughly an eighth are singletons. No antigen has been identified for these receptors. The specimen was naive CD4+ T cells from blood. The receptors shown here come from a man aged 18 to 30 with type 1 diabetes.

The genes are TRBV7-9 and TRBJ2-5; D unclear. Germline V CDR1 and CDR2: SEHNR, FQNEAQ (reference sequence). This CDR3 has 14 residues. Trimming pared 2 bases from V and 0 bases from J, leaving 7 bases between. In DNA, the CDR3 is TGTGCCAGCAGCTTAATCCAAAACCAAGAGACCCAGTACTTC. Residues: CASSLIQNQETQYF.

Of note for this clone: The same CDR3 also results from other DNA sequences found in this sample. The chain's CDR3 is CASSLSGSETQYF. In DNA, the CDR3 is TGCGCCAGCAGCTTATCGGGGAGTGAGACCCAGTACTTC. This rearrangement joins TRBV5-1 to TRBJ2-5; the D gene is possibly TRBD2 (5 bases). Deletions cut 2 bases from V and 5 bases from J, with 10 bases between. Germline V CDR1 and CDR2: SGHRS, YFSETQ. The length of the CDR3 is 13 residues.

The chain joins TRBV2 to TRBJ1-4; TRBD1 might be the D (5 bases). V lost 4 bases and J lost 10, with 13 bases in between. Germline V lookup: CDR1 SNHLY, CDR2 FYNNEI. The CDR3 spans 13 residues. The CDR3 DNA reads TGTGCCAGCAGTGGGCAGGGTAAGGGAAAACTGTTTTTT. Translation gives CASSGQGKGKLFF.

This chain links TRBV28 with TRBJ2-1; D gene unclear. Trimming shortened V by 7 bases and J by 4 bases, and 2 bases separated the two germline ends. From germline, CDR1 is MDHEN and CDR2 SYDVKM. The CDR3 is 10 amino acids. CDR3 sequence: CASKYNEQFF. The CDR3 DNA sequence: TGTGCCAGCAAGTACAATGAGCAGTTCTTC.

This clone was seen more than once but under ten times. The CDR3 is CATSRAANTDTQYF. As DNA, the CDR3 is TGTGCCACCAGCAGAGCCGCCAACACAGATACGCAGTATTTT. J is TRBJ2-3 and V is TRBV15; D not certain. The CDR3 runs 14 residues. The germline V gene has CDR1 LNHNV and CDR2 YYDKDF (reference sequence). Trimming removed 1 base at V and 2 bases at J, with 7 bases between.

The chain recombines TRBV11-3 with TRBJ1-1, with 7 bases aligning to TRBD1. The CDR3 contains 16 residues. Unmatched junction bases numbered 5, after V lost 0 bases and J lost 1 base. Germline V gene sequence: CDR1 SGHNT, CDR2 YENEEA. The CDR3 spells CASSLEGGQENTEAFF. CDR3 bases: TGTGCCAGCAGCTTAGAAGGAGGACAGGAGAACACTGAAGCTTTCTTT.

This clone has just a few counts. V and J are TRBV28 and TRBJ1-2, with D unclear. Trimming cost V 1 base and J 8 bases, with 17 bases left between them. CDR3 length: 15 amino acids. CDR1 is MDHEN and CDR2 is SYDVKM in the germline V gene. The CDR3 DNA reads as TGTGCCAGCAGTTTATCAGGACTGACTGGTGGAGGCTACACCTTC. Protein product: CASSLSGLTGGGYTF.

The rearrangement links TRBV7-9 to TRBJ2-7, with unresolved D. V was shortened by 2 bases and J by 6 bases, with 14 bases between the two germline ends. The CDR3 consists of 14 residues. Germline CDR1 SEHNR, CDR2 FQNEAQ (reference sequence). The CDR3 is CASSLPPSTPEQYF. The CDR3 coding sequence is TGTGCCAGCAGCTTACCCCCCTCGACCCCCGAGCAGTACTTC.

This clone was seen a few times. J is TRBJ1-5 and V is TRBV30, with D unresolved. Germline assignment: CDR1 GTSNPN and CDR2 SVGIG (reference sequence). The CDR3 totals 14 residues. With 1 base removed from V and 2 bases from J, the gap between germline ends came to 9 bases. The CDR3 bases are TGTGCCTGGAGTGATCAGGCCCGCAATCAGCCCCAGCATTTT. Translating it yields CAWSDQARNQPQHF.

This clone was observed a handful of times. The chain carries TRBV27 and TRBJ1-1, with D tentatively TRBD1 (6 bases). Trimming shortened V by 5 bases and J by 3 bases, and 16 bases separated the two germline ends. Germline V CDR1 and CDR2: MNHEY, SMNVEV (reference sequence). The CDR3 is made up of 15 amino acids. In DNA, the CDR3 is TGTGCCAGCAGTACGGTGGACAGTAAGGACACTGAAGCTTTCTTT. Translated, it gives CASSTVDSKDTEAFF.

This clone was seen only a few times. CDR3 sequence (DNA): TGTGCCTTCAGGGGAAACACTGAAGCTTTCTTT. It encodes CAFRGNTEAFF. This chain uses TRBV30 with TRBJ1-1; tentative D call: TRBD1 (6 bases). Germline V gives CDR1 GTSNPN, CDR2 SVGIG (reference sequence). CDR3 size: 11 residues. V was shortened by 7 bases and J by 2 bases, with 8 bases between the two germline ends.

The rearrangement uses TRBV5-4 and TRBJ2-1; D gene uncertain. V was cut by 9 bases and J by 7 bases, with 5 bases left in between. Germline V gene sequence: CDR1 SGHNT, CDR2 YYREEE (reference sequence). The CDR3 totals 9 residues. CDR3 DNA sequence: TGTGCCACCGGGAATGAGCAGTTCTTC. Protein: CATGNEQFF.

The chain is built from TRBV5-4 and TRBJ2-7; possibly TRBD2 for D (6 bases). Trimming removed 0 bases from V and 0 bases from J, with 13 bases in between. This CDR3 has 16 amino acids. Per germline, CDR1 SGHNT and CDR2 YYREEE (reference sequence). CDR3 sequence reads: CASSLEGTLSSYEQYF. CDR3 coding DNA: TGTGCCAGCAGCTTGGAGGGGACTCTAAGCTCCTACGAGCAGTACTTC.

This clone was counted between two and nine times. The chain has TRBV5-1 and TRBJ2-1, with D possibly being TRBD1 or TRBD2 (5 bases each). Germline V gene lookup returns CDR1 SGHRS and CDR2 YFSETQ. This CDR3 is 15 amino acids long. With 4 bases removed from V and 7 bases from J, the gap between germline ends came to 18 bases. Here the CDR3 DNA reads TGCGCCAGCAGCCCCGGGACGCCCGGTCGGAATGAGCAGTTCTTC. Residues: CASSPGTPGRNEQFF.

This clone was counted a few times. The chain uses TRBV27 and TRBJ2-1, with D hard to call. The CDR3 totals 16 residues. The V gene's germline CDR1 is MNHEY and CDR2 SMNVEV (reference sequence). V was pared by 8 bases and J by 2 bases, with 19 bases between. CDR3 residues: CASARDVDSPYNEQFF. Written as DNA, the CDR3 is TGTGCCAGCGCTAGGGATGTAGACTCCCCCTACAATGAGCAGTTCTTC.

This rearrangement joins TRBV29-1 to TRBJ1-2; possible D gene TRBD1, 6 bases. V was trimmed by 4 bases and J by 1 base, leaving 13 bases between them. The germline V gene has CDR1 SQVTM and CDR2 ANQGSEA. The CDR3 has 14 amino acids. The CDR3 loop is CSVGRTDDNYGYTF. The CDR3 nucleotides are TGCAGCGTTGGAAGGACAGATGATAACTATGGCTACACCTTC.

The table lists this clone with a few counts. The chain carries TRBV15 and TRBJ2-1; 10 positions match TRBD2. The CDR3 extends over 17 amino acids. Germline CDR1 reads LNHNV; CDR2 reads YYDKDF (reference sequence). The trim removed 7 bases at V and 1 base at J, leaving 10 bases unmatched. In DNA, the CDR3 is TGTGCCACCAACATACTAGCGGGGTTAGGTTCCTACAATGAGCAGTTCTTC. Translating gives CATNILAGLGSYNEQFF.

V gene TRBV6-1 combines with J gene TRBJ2-7; D perhaps matches TRBD1 (6 bases). The length of the CDR3 is 15 residues. Trimming left V 8 bases short and J 0 bases short, with 17 bases between. The V gene's germline CDR1 is MNHNS and CDR2 SASEGT. DNA for the CDR3: TGTGCCAGCCTCCTCGCCTGGACAGCCTCCTACGAGCAGTACTTC. Encoded protein: CASLLAWTASYEQYF.

Notes on this clone: The same CDR3 also results from other DNA sequences found in this sample. The rearrangement joins TRBV5-1 to TRBJ2-3; no clear D. CDR1 is SGHRS and CDR2 is YFSETQ in the germline V gene. The V and J ends lost 1 base and 0 bases respectively, with 6 bases between them. This CDR3 contains 14 residues. The CDR3, as DNA: TGCGCCAGCAGCTTGCCTGGAAGCACAGATACGCAGTATTTT. The encoded protein is CASSLPGSTDTQYF.

The V gene is TRBV27, the J gene TRBJ2-7; a weak D match, TRBD1 (5 bases). Germline V gene lookup returns CDR1 MNHEY and CDR2 SMNVEV (reference sequence). V shed 7 bases and J shed 2 bases, with 21 bases lying between them. This CDR3 has 16 residues. The CDR3 nucleotides are TGTGCCAGCACCCAAAGGCAGGGTTTAGAAACCTACGAGCAGTACTTC. It encodes CASTQRQGLETYEQYF.

This rearrangement joins TRBV7-2 to TRBJ2-1; weak D call: TRBD1 (6 bases). The germline V and J ends were trimmed by 6 bases and 0 bases, with 12 bases remaining between them. The CDR3 is 15 amino acids. CDR1 and CDR2 (germline): SGHTA, FQGNSA. The CDR3 DNA sequence: TGTGCCAGCAGGGACAGAGCCAGCTCCTACAATGAGCAGTTCTTC. It codes for CASRDRASSYNEQFF.

CDR3 bases: TGCGCCAGCAGCTTGGACCAGACTTACACAGATACGCAGTATTTT. It translates to CASSLDQTYTDTQYF. The chain joins TRBV5-1 to TRBJ2-3, with no clear D. This CDR3 has 15 residues. Trimming removed 0 bases from V and 2 bases from J, with 10 bases in between. The germline gives CDR1 SGHRS, CDR2 YFSETQ.

The chain couples TRBV28 to TRBJ1-5; unclear D gene. V gave up 3 bases and J gave up 2 bases, with 14 bases separating them. Germline V gene data show CDR1 as MDHEN and CDR2 as SYDVKM. The CDR3 consists of 16 residues. CDR3 DNA sequence: TGTGCCAGCAGTTTTGGATTGGGAGAAGGCAATCAGCCCCAGCATTTT. This codes for CASSFGLGEGNQPQHF.

A few counts support this clone. The CDR3 nucleotides read TGTGCTAGTGCCAAGGACAGGGTGGAGACCCAGTACTTC. Translated, it gives CASAKDRVETQYF. This sequence joins TRBV12-5 and TRBJ2-5, with 8 bases aligning to TRBD1. The ends lost 7 bases at V and 5 bases at J; junction bases unmatched: 6. The CDR3 spans 13 residues. Germline V gene sequence: CDR1 LGHNT, CDR2 FRNRAP.

The V and J genes are TRBV6-5 and TRBJ2-1; 12 bases agree with TRBD1. This CDR3 comprises 14 residues. The V gene end was trimmed by 6 bases and the J gene end by 8 bases; junction bases not matched to a gene: 5. Germline CDR1 and CDR2: MNHEY and SVGAGI. The CDR3 loop reads CASSRDRGLDEQFF. For the CDR3, the DNA is TGTGCCAGCAGCCGGGACAGGGGGCTCGATGAGCAGTTCTTC.

The chain employs TRBV5-6 and TRBJ2-3; 11 bases fit TRBD2. V lost 6 bases to trimming and J lost 0 bases; unmatched junction nucleotides: 6. Germline CDR1 and CDR2: SGHDT and YYEEEE. The CDR3 is 16 amino acids. The CDR3 loop is CASTQGLAGSTDTQYF. In DNA form, the CDR3 reads TGTGCCAGCACCCAAGGACTAGCGGGCAGCACAGATACGCAGTATTTT.

This clone occurred a few times. The chain links TRBV9 to TRBJ2-5, with D possibly matching TRBD2 (6 bases). Germline CDR1 SGDLS, CDR2 YYNGEE. The CDR3 covers 15 residues. V shed 2 bases and J shed 1 base, with 12 bases lying between them. CDR3 loop: CASSVVPGGQETQYF. CDR3 DNA sequence: TGTGCCAGCAGCGTCGTTCCCGGGGGCCAAGAGACCCAGTACTTC.

The chain recombines TRBV7-2 with TRBJ2-7, with 7 bases matching TRBD2. The germline CDR1 and CDR2 sequences are SGHTA and FQGNSA. CDR3 length: 15 amino acids. Trimming removed 6 bases from V and 0 bases from J; junction bases left unmatched: 8. This CDR3 reads CASSPEAGISYEQYF. CDR3 in DNA: TGTGCCAGCAGTCCAGAAGCGGGAATCTCCTACGAGCAGTACTTC.

There are a few counts of this clone. This chain links TRBV30 with TRBJ1-6; TRBD1 agrees at 11 bases. Germline values: CDR1 GTSNPN, CDR2 SVGIG (reference sequence). V was clipped by 5 bases and J by 13 bases; unmatched bases: 7. CDR3 length equals 13 residues. Written as DNA, the CDR3 is TGTGCCTGGGGGACAGGGGGTGGTTCGCCCCTCCACTTT. It codes for CAWGTGGGSPLHF.

The chain recombines TRBV6-5 with TRBJ1-1; the match to TRBD1 covers 9 bases. V lost 6 bases to trimming and J lost 10 bases; unmatched junction nucleotides: 6. The CDR3 length is 12 residues. Germline V gives CDR1 MNHEY, CDR2 SVGAGI. The CDR3 DNA sequence: TGTGCCAGCAGCCAGGGACAGGGAAGAGCTTTCTTT. Translated, it gives CASSQGQGRAFF.

This clone showed up just a few times. J is TRBJ2-5 and V is TRBV27, with a weak D call TRBD2 (6 bases). The CDR3 extends over 11 amino acids. The V and J ends lost 9 bases and 4 bases respectively, with 9 bases between them. Germline CDR1 MNHEY, CDR2 SMNVEV (reference sequence). DNA for the CDR3: TGTGCCAGTATGGGAGGAGAGACCCAGTACTTC. Translation: CASMGGETQYF.